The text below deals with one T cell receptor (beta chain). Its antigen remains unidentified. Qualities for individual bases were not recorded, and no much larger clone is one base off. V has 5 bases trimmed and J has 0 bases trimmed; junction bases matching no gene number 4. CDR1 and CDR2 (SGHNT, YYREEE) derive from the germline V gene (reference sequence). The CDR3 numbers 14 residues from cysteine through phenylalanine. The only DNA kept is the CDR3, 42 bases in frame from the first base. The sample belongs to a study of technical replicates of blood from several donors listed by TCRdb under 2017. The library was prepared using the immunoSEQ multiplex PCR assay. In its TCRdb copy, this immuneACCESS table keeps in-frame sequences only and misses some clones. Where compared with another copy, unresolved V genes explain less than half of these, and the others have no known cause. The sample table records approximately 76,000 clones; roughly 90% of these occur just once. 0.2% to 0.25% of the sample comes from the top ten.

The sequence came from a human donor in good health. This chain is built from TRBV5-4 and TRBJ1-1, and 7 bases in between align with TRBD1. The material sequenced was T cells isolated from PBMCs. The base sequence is TGTGCCAGCAGAACAGGGGTCTTGAACACTGAAGCTTTCTTT. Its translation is CASRTGVLNTEAFF. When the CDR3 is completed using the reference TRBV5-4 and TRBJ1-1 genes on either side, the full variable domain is ETGVTQSPTHLIKTRGQQVTLRCSSQSGHNTVSWYQQALGQGPQFIFQYYREEENGRGNFPPRFSGLQFPNYSSELNVNALELDDSALYLCASRTGVLNTEAFFGQGTRLTVV.